The present TCR beta chain was sequenced within a study of T cells in Graves' hyperthyroidism and ophthalmopathy. Study-wide context: It was at initial diagnosis, before any treatment, that peripheral blood was collected.

The authors deemed Graves' hyperthyroidism stable absent ophthalmopathy progression within 18 months. Newly diagnosed hyperthyroidism patients aged 18 to 65 years had disease lasting under 2 months. Orbital computed tomography and thyroid ultrasound, together with serum TRAb and thyroxine and clinical symptoms, were used for diagnoses. RNA transcripts served as the template for amplifying TCR beta CDR3 regions. RT-PCR in the first round (using the HTBI primer set) targeted the TCR CDR3. A single record per CDR3 protein comes from TCRdb applying MiXCR to the multiplex PCR reads. The table lists some 400,000 distinct CDR3 sequences, about a fifth of them singletons, with 3.7% in the top ten. CDR1 is MNHNS, CDR2 SASEGT, per germline. The CDR3 covers 14 residues. This clonotype has only a few counts. One end of the junction fails to match germline, which may point to a read error.

The receptor comes from a woman aged 18 to 35 with Graves' hyperthyroidism. Specimen: blood. J is TRBJ2-3 and V is TRBV6-1, with no clear D. CDR3 region: CASREEVSTDTQYF. The CDR3, as DNA: TGTGCCAGCAGGGAAGAGGTCAGCACAGATACGCAGTATTTT.